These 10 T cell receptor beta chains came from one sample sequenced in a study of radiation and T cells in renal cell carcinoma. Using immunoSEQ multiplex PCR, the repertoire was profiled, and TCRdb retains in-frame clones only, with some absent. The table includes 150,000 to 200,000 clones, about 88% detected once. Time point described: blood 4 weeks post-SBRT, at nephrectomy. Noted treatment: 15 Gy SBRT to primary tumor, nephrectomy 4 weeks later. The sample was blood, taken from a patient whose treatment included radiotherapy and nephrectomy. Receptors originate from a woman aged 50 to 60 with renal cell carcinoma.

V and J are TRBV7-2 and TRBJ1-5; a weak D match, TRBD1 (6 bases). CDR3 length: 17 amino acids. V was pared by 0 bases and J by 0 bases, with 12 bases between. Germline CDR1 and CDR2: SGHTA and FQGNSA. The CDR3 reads CASSLAGTPYSNQPQHF. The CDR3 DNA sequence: TGTGCCAGCAGCTTAGCCGGGACACCTTATAGCAATCAGCCCCAGCATTTT.

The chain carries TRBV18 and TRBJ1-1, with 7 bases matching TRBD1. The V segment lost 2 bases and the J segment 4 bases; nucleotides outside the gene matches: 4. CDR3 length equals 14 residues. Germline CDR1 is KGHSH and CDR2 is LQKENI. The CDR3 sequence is CASSPARGGTEAFF. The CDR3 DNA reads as TGTGCCAGCTCACCAGCCAGGGGGGGCACTGAAGCTTTCTTT.

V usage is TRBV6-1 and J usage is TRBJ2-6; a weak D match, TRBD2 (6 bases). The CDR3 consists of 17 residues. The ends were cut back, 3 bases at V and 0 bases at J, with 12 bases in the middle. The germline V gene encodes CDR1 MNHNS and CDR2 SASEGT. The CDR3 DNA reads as TGTGCCAGCAGTGAGTGGGGGGTCAGCTCTGGGGCCAACGTCCTGACTTTC. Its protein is CASSEWGVSSGANVLTF.

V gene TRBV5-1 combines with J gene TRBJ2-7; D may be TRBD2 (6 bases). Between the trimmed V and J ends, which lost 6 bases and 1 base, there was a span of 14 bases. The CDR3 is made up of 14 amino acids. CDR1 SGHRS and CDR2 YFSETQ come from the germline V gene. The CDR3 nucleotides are TGCGCCAGCAAGGCCCCGGAGGGGTCCTACGAGCAGTACTTC. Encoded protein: CASKAPEGSYEQYF.

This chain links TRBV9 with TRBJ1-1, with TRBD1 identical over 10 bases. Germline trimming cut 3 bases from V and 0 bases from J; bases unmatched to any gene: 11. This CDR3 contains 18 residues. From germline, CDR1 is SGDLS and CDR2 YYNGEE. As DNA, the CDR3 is TGTGCCAGCAGCGCTGGCCAAACCGGGACAGGGGTGAACACTGAAGCTTTCTTT. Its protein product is CASSAGQTGTGVNTEAFF.

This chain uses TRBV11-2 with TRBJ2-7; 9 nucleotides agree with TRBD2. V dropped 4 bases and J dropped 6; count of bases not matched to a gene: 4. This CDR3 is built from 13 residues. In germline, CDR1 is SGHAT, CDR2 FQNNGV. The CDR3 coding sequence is TGTGCCAGCAGCTCGGGACTAGCTAGCGAGCAGTACTTC. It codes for CASSSGLASEQYF.

The CDR3 DNA is TGCGCCAGCAGCCAGGGACAGGGCTCTGGAAACACCATATATTTT. As protein: CASSQGQGSGNTIYF. The chain recombines TRBV4-1 with TRBJ1-3; the match to TRBD1 covers 9 bases. Trimming at V came to 3 bases and at J to 0 bases, leaving 0 bases not matched to a gene. This CDR3 region has 15 residues. Germline CDR1 is MGHRA and CDR2 is YSYEKL.

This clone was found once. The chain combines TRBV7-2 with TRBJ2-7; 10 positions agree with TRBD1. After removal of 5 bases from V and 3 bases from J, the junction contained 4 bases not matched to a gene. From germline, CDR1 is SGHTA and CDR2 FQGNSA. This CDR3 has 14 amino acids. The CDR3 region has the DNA TGTGCCAGCAGCGCCTGGACAGGGGGCTACGAGCAGTACTTC. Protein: CASSAWTGGYEQYF.

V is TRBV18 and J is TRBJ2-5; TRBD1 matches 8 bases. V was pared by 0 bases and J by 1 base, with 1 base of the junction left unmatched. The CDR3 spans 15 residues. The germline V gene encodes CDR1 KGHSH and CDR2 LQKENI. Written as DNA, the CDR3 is TGTGCCAGCTCACCACCGGACAGGGTCCAAGAGACCCAGTACTTC. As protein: CASSPPDRVQETQYF.

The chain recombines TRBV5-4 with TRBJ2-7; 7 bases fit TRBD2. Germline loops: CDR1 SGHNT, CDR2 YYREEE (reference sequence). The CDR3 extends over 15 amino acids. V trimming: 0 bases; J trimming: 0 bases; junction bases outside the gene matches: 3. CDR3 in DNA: TGTGCCAGCAGCTTGGCGGCTAGCGGCTCCTACGAGCAGTACTTC. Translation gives CASSLAASGSYEQYF.